A selection of T cell receptor beta chains follows, all from one sample in a study of CD8 T cell repertoires and HIV-1 epitope variants. Assay used: immunoSEQ multiplex PCR; TCRdb lists only in-frame clones, some missing. The sample has around 3,000 clones; about three fifths are singletons. The antigens of these receptors remain unknown. The sequenced sample was cultured CD8+ T cells derived from PBMCs. The receptors were gathered from a male donor with HIV. Both conserved end residues are part of each CDR3. The order of the fields is clone size, V gene, D gene, J gene, CDR3 DNA, CDR3 protein. A D gene is named only where the DNA matches it firmly. The size of a clone is reported for some rows only, either as once, few or many, or as a class for expanded clones.

-	TRBV6-6	-	TRBJ2-7	TGTGCCAGCAGTTACTCGCCAGGGTTAGACTACGAGCAGTACTTC	CASSYSPGLDYEQYF
-	TRBV28	TRBD1	TRBJ2-1	TGTGCCAGCAGTTTGGGACAGGGGTTGGATGAGCAGTTCTTC	CASSLGQGLDEQFF
-	TRBV19	-	TRBJ2-5	TGTGCCAGTAGCGATTTATTTATGGGGGAAGAGACCCAGTACTTC	CASSDLFMGEETQYF
-	TRBV9	-	TRBJ1-1	TGTGCCAGCCGGAGGGGGACTGAAGCTTTCTTT	CASRRGTEAFF
few	TRBV28	TRBD1	TRBJ2-7	TGTGCCAGCAGTTCAGACAGGGCAGACGAGCAGTACTTC	CASSSDRADEQYF
-	TRBV27	TRBD2	TRBJ2-5	TGTGCCAGCAGTCCCCGAGGACTAGCGGACCGAGGCGCCCGAGAGACCCAGTACTTC	CASSPRGLADRGARETQYF
few	TRBV27	-	TRBJ2-7	TGTGCCAGCAGTTTAGGGGACGAGCAGTACTTC	CASSLGDEQYF
-	TRBV28	-	TRBJ1-1	TGTGCCAGCAGTGCCCAAGGATGGCTGAACACTGAAGCTTTCTTT	CASSAQGWLNTEAFF
-	TRBV5-4	TRBD1	TRBJ2-7	TGTGCCAGCAGCTTTGGACAGGGGTCCTACGAGCAGTACTTC	CASSFGQGSYEQYF
-	TRBV9	-	TRBJ2-5	TGTGCCAGCAGCGTAGGCGGAGGGACTCAAGAGACCCAGTACTTC	CASSVGGGTQETQYF
-	TRBV30	-	TRBJ2-7	TGTGCCTGGAATGGACAAACCTACGAGCAGTACTTC	CAWNGQTYEQYF
-	TRBV7-8	-	TRBJ2-6	TGTGCCAGCAGTGCCGAAGACAAGGCTGGGGCCAACGTCCTGACTTTC	CASSAEDKAGANVLTF
-	TRBV27	TRBD1	TRBJ1-6	TGTGCCAGCAGCAGGACTAGCAGGGGGCATAATTCACCCCTCCACTTT	CASSRTSRGHNSPLHF
-	TRBV6-6	TRBD1	TRBJ1-2	TGTGCCAGCAGTTACGGGACAGGGGCTCTTCACTATGGCTACACCTTC	CASSYGTGALHYGYTF
-	TRBV6-6	-	TRBJ1-3	TGTGCCAGCAGTTATTCCTCTGGAAACACCATATATTTT	CASSYSSGNTIYF
once	TRBV19	-	TRBJ2-7	TGTGCCAGTAGTATAACCCTAGCTGCCTACGAGCAGTACTTC	CASSITLAAYEQYF
-	TRBV6-5	TRBD1	TRBJ1-1	TGTGCCAGCAGTCGACAGGGCGCTGAAGCTTTCTTT	CASSRQGAEAFF
-	TRBV10-3	-	TRBJ2-2	TGTGCCATCAATGATAGGGGAACGCCCGGGGAGCTGTTTTTT	CAINDRGTPGELFF
-	TRBV7-9	TRBD1	TRBJ1-4	TGTGCCAGCAGCCAAGGGACAGCGACTAATGAAAAACTGTTTTTT	CASSQGTATNEKLFF
-	TRBV9	-	TRBJ1-1	TGTGCCAGCAGCCGCGTTGGGGATATGAACACTGAAGCTTTCTTT	CASSRVGDMNTEAFF
-	TRBV5-8	-	TRBJ1-5	TGTGCCAGCAGTATTGACAGTGCCTATAGCAATCAGCCCCAGCATTTT	CASSIDSAYSNQPQHF
-	TRBV28	-	TRBJ2-7	TGTGCCAGCAGCCCCGACGGGACGTTAGCATACGAGCAGTACTTC	CASSPDGTLAYEQYF
-	TRBV19	-	TRBJ1-3	TGTGCCAGTAGTATAGACGGATATGGAAACACCATATATTTT	CASSIDGYGNTIYF
-	TRBV2	-	TRBJ2-3	TGTGCCAGCAGTGCCGGCCAGGGAGGCACAGATACGCAGTATTTT	CASSAGQGGTDTQYF
-	TRBV6-6	-	TRBJ2-1	TGTGCCAGCAGCCGACCCTACAATGAGCAGTTCTTC	CASSRPYNEQFF
-	TRBV27	TRBD2	TRBJ2-3	TGTGCCAGCACCCCGACCACGACTAGCGGGCGTAGCACAGATACGCAGTATTTT	CASTPTTTSGRSTDTQYF
-	TRBV6-6	TRBD1	TRBJ1-1	TGTGCCAGCAGTTGGGGACAGGGCGGAACTGAAGCTTTCTTT	CASSWGQGGTEAFF
-	TRBV28	TRBD1	TRBJ1-4	TGTGCCAGCAGTTTGATACAGGGGAATGAAAAACTGTTTTTT	CASSLIQGNEKLFF
-	TRBV11-2	TRBD1	TRBJ1-2	TGTGCCAGCAGCGGGACAGGGGGTGGCTACACCTTC	CASSGTGGGYTF
-	TRBV6-6	-	TRBJ1-2	TGTGCCAGCAGTTACGGGGGGCCTACTTTCTATGGCTACACCTTC	CASSYGGPTFYGYTF
-	TRBV5-4	-	TRBJ2-7	TGTGCCAGCAGCCGGACCGACAGTTCCTACGAGCAGTACTTC	CASSRTDSSYEQYF
-	TRBV27	TRBD1	TRBJ2-7	TGTGCCAGCGGACCGGGACAGAGCTACGAGCAGTACTTC	CASGPGQSYEQYF
-	TRBV11-2	-	TRBJ1-1	TGTGCCAGCAGCTTAGGTGACACTGAAGCTTTCTTT	CASSLGDTEAFF
once	TRBV11-2	-	TRBJ1-5	TGTGCCAGCAGCTTAGATCGGCAAGTCAATCAGCCCCAGCATTTT	CASSLDRQVNQPQHF
-	TRBV28	-	TRBJ2-7	TGTGCCAGCAGGTCGGAAGACAGCTCCTACGAGCAGTACTTC	CASRSEDSSYEQYF
once	TRBV5-1	-	TRBJ2-6	TGCGCCAGCAGCATAGGACAGAACTCTGGGGCCAACGTCCTGACTTTC	CASSIGQNSGANVLTF
few	TRBV5-5	TRBD1	TRBJ1-5	TGTGCCAGCAGCTTGGATACAGGGGGCGGCCAGCCCCAGCATTTT	CASSLDTGGGQPQHF
-	TRBV5-1	TRBD1	TRBJ2-1	TGCGCCAGCAGCTCCGGGACAGCAAACAATGAGCAGTTCTTC	CASSSGTANNEQFF
once	TRBV9	-	TRBJ2-3	TGTGCCAGCAGCTCCGGGCAGACAGATACGCAGTATTTT	CASSSGQTDTQYF
-	TRBV7-9	-	TRBJ2-5	TGTGCCAGCAGCGCCCCGGGTAGCAACACCCAGTACTTC	CASSAPGSNTQYF
-	TRBV14	-	TRBJ2-1	TGTGCCAGCAGCCAAGTTACTTCTAGCTCCTACAATGAGCAGTTCTTC	CASSQVTSSSYNEQFF
once	TRBV10-2	TRBD2	TRBJ2-3	TGCGCCAGCATGGGAGGGGCGGATTGGACAGATACGCAGTATTTT	CASMGGADWTDTQYF
-	TRBV9	-	TRBJ1-4	TGTGCCAGCAGCACAGGGCTAACTAATGAAAAACTGTTTTTT	CASSTGLTNEKLFF
-	TRBV7-3	TRBD1	TRBJ1-6	TGTGCCAGCAGCTTGACAGGGGCAGTGGATTCACCCCTCCACTTT	CASSLTGAVDSPLHF
-	TRBV27	-	TRBJ2-7	TGTGCCAGCAGTTTAAGAACTTCAGAGACAGGGAGGTACGAGCAGTACTTC	CASSLRTSETGRYEQYF
-	TRBV7-9	TRBD1	TRBJ2-7	TGTGCCAGCAGCCCGTGGACAGGGGACTTTCTCTACGAGCAGTACTTC	CASSPWTGDFLYEQYF
-	TRBV5-6	TRBD1	TRBJ2-1	TGTGCCAGCAGCAAGCAGGGGGCAGCCCCGTATGAGCAGTTCTTC	CASSKQGAAPYEQFF
-	TRBV9	TRBD2	TRBJ2-1	TGTGCCAGCAGCGTAGTTGGTGTGGGACTAGGGTCTCGGAATGAGCAGTTCTTC	CASSVVGVGLGSRNEQFF
few	TRBV2	-	TRBJ2-3	TGTGCCAGCAGGGATGGAATTGGCACAGATACGCAGTATTTT	CASRDGIGTDTQYF
-	TRBV7-3	-	TRBJ2-1	TGTGCCAGCAGCTTAACGGGAAACCGGTACAATGAGCAGTTCTTC	CASSLTGNRYNEQFF
-	TRBV2	-	TRBJ2-1	TGTGCCAGCAGTGAAGCGATGAGACTAGTCTCCTACAATGAGCAGTTCTTC	CASSEAMRLVSYNEQFF
-	TRBV28	TRBD1	TRBJ2-7	TGTGCCAGCAGTGCAGAGGACAGGGTACACGAGCAGTACTTC	CASSAEDRVHEQYF
medium-sized	TRBV28	-	TRBJ2-7	TGTGCCAGCAGCGAATCAATAGGACAAGCCTACGAGCAGTACTTC	CASSESIGQAYEQYF
-	TRBV6-4	TRBD1	TRBJ2-3	TGTGCCAGCAGTGAAGAGGGGGCGGCAGATACGCAGTATTTT	CASSEEGAADTQYF
few	TRBV10-1	-	TRBJ1-1	TGCGCCAGCAGTCCCTGGGGGAGTGGGACTGAAGCTTTCTTT	CASSPWGSGTEAFF
once	TRBV9	-	TRBJ1-1	TGTGCCAGCAGCGTAGTACGGGGGGAACCCAGATTGAACACTGAAGCTTTCTTT	CASSVVRGEPRLNTEAFF
-	TRBV19	TRBD1	TRBJ1-5	TGTGCCAGTAGTATTGGGACAGGGGTACGTCAGCCCCAGCATTTT	CASSIGTGVRQPQHF
-	TRBV28	TRBD1	TRBJ1-1	TGTGCCAGCAGCACAGGGGGCACTGAAGCTTTCTTT	CASSTGGTEAFF
few	TRBV10-3	-	TRBJ1-1	TGTGCCATCAGTGAGTCAGTGGGCCTCACTGAAGCTTTCTTT	CAISESVGLTEAFF